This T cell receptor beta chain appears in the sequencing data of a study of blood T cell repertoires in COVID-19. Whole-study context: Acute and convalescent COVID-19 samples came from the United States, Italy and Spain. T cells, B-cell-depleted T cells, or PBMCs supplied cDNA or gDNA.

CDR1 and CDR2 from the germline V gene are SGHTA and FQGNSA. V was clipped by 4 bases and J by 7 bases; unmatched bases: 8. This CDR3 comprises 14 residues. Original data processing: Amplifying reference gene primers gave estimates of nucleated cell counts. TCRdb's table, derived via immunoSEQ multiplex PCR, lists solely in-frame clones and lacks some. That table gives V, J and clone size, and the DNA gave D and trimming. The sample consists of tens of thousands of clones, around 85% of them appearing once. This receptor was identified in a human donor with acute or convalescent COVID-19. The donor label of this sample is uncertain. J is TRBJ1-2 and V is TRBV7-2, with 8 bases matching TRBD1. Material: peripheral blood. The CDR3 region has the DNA TGTGCCAGCAGCTCAGACAGGACAGGGTCTGGCTACACCTTC. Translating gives CASSSDRTGSGYTF.